This T cell receptor beta chain was documented in a study of vaccination and CD4 T cells after COVID-19. Study at large: Cells were stimulated with overlapping spike peptide pools from SARS-CoV-2, HCoV-NL63, HCoV-OC43 and HCoV-229E.

The CDR3 sequence is 17 residues long. V was clipped by 5 bases and J by 0 bases; unmatched bases: 8. Germline V lookup: CDR1 DFQATT, CDR2 SNEGSKA (reference sequence). The sample's treatment: approximately 9-day PBMC culture with coronavirus spike peptide pools or control peptides (ViraFEST assay). Per well, more than 1.5 million PBMCs were cultured in the presence of about 10 IU/ml IL-2 and approximately 9.4 ug/ml peptide pools. On day 3 and again on day 7, fresh IL-2 medium was used to replace half the medium. Worth noting for this clonotype: Its cognate antigen is unknown.

With the Oncomine TCR Beta short-read assay, DNA from cultured CD4+ T cells was sequenced. Genomic DNA was isolated from cultured CD4+ T cells. TCRdb reanalysed the PCR reads using MiXCR and keeps one entry per CDR3 protein. The data contain over 3,000 distinct CDR3 sequences, roughly a sixth of them singletons. The V and J genes are TRBV20-1 and TRBJ2-5; 14 nucleotides match TRBD2. The source of this sequence is a human donor who had recovered from COVID-19. What was sequenced was CD4+ T cells from blood, cultured in vitro. The CDR3 spells CSAGPPGLAGDQETQYF. The CDR3 region has the DNA TGCAGTGCTGGGCCGCCGGGACTAGCGGGAGACCAAGAGACCCAGTACTTC.